Following are 11 T cell receptor beta chains from one sample sequenced in a study of blood T cell repertoires in COVID-19. Method: immunoSEQ multiplex PCR; TCRdb's copy keeps in-frame clones and lacks some. This sample yields roughly 170,000 clones, of which under 90% are seen a single time; 15% to 20% belongs to the top ten. The sequenced material came from PBMCs or T cells enriched from blood (not recorded which). These TCRs come from a man between 60 and 75 years old who had recovered from COVID-19.

The chain uses TRBV4-2 and TRBJ1-2, with a weak D call TRBD1 (6 bases). Per germline, CDR1 LGHNA and CDR2 YNFKEQ. V lost 0 bases and J 4 bases, leaving 9 bases between the germline ends. The CDR3 is 14 amino acids. This CDR3 reads CASSQEDRSYGYTF. The CDR3 region has the DNA TGTGCCAGCAGCCAAGAGGACAGATCCTATGGCTACACCTTC.

The rearrangement joins TRBV4-2 to TRBJ1-2; D call uncertain. Per the germline V gene, CDR1 is LGHNA and CDR2 is YNFKEQ. The CDR3 sequence is 15 residues long. V gave up 0 bases and J gave up 8 bases, with 16 bases separating them. CDR3 sequence: CASSQDRDRFVGYTF. The CDR3 region has the DNA TGTGCCAGCAGCCAAGATCGGGATAGGTTCGTGGGCTACACCTTC.

This chain connects TRBV11-2 to TRBJ1-2, with 9 bases matching TRBD1. J was trimmed by 7 bases and V by 3 bases; bases with no gene match: 6. The CDR3 is 14 amino acids. Germline V gene lookup returns CDR1 SGHAT and CDR2 FQNNGV. CDR3 coding DNA: TGTGCCAGCAGCTTTGAACAGGGGGCGGCTGGCTACACCTTC. This codes for CASSFEQGAAGYTF.

CDR3 in DNA: TGTGCCAGCAGCTTTCGGCTAGCGGACTACGAGCAGTACTTC. Its protein is CASSFRLADYEQYF. The chain uses TRBV11-2 and TRBJ2-7, with 7 bases lining up with TRBD2. In germline, CDR1 is SGHAT, CDR2 FQNNGV. The V segment lost 3 bases and the J segment 3 bases; nucleotides outside the gene matches: 5. CDR3 size: 14 residues.

The CDR3 region has the DNA TGTGCCAGCAGCTTCCTCGGGCTAGCGGGGGGAGTTGAGCAGTTCTTC. This translates into CASSFLGLAGGVEQFF. The chain has TRBV11-2 and TRBJ2-1, with 11 bases that match TRBD2. Germline V gene data show CDR1 as SGHAT and CDR2 as FQNNGV. Germline trimming cut 3 bases from V and 9 bases from J; bases unmatched to any gene: 10. This CDR3 is 16 amino acids long.

The chain links TRBV5-6 to TRBJ2-1; 7 positions agree with TRBD1. CDR1 and CDR2 from the germline V gene are SGHDT and YYEEEE. Trimming cost V 0 bases and J 5 bases; bases outside gene matches: 5. The CDR3 spans 15 residues. CDR3 amino acids: CASSLAGGMDNEQFF. The CDR3 region has the DNA TGTGCCAGCAGCTTGGCAGGGGGTATGGACAATGAGCAGTTCTTC.

This chain joins TRBV9 and TRBJ2-5; the match to TRBD1 covers 9 bases. Losses at the gene ends were 4 bases for V and 7 bases for J; bases not matched to a gene: 5. Germline assignment: CDR1 SGDLS and CDR2 YYNGEE. This CDR3 has 13 amino acids. In nucleotides, the CDR3 is TGTGCCAGCAGCTCGGGACAGGGAGTGACCCAGTACTTC. Amino acids: CASSSGQGVTQYF.

This rearrangement joins TRBV18 to TRBJ1-1; 7 bases agree with TRBD1. This CDR3 contains 18 residues. V dropped 6 bases and J dropped 5; count of bases not matched to a gene: 21. Germline V lookup: CDR1 KGHSH, CDR2 LQKENI. CDR3 bases: TGTGCCAGCTCTCGAACATCGGCGGGAACAGGGGTGGGAACTGAAGCTTTCTTT. Its protein is CASSRTSAGTGVGTEAFF. Supplemented by reference TRBV18 and TRBJ1-1, the full variable domain reads NAGVMQNPRHLVRRRGQEARLRCSPMKGHSHVYWYRQLPEEGLKFMVYLQKENIIDESGMPKERFSAEFPKEGPSILRIQQVVRGDSAAYFCASSRTSAGTGVGTEAFFGQGTRLTVV.

The rearrangement uses TRBV2 and TRBJ2-7; 8 nucleotides line up with TRBD1. J lost 6 bases, V lost 4 bases, and 8 bases had no gene match. The CDR3 loop spans 14 amino acids. CDR1 SNHLY and CDR2 FYNNEI come from the germline V gene. The CDR3 coding sequence is TGTGCCAGCAGTGCGGAGACAGGGGTTCGCGAGCAGTACTTC. Translation gives CASSAETGVREQYF.

The genes are TRBV5-1 and TRBJ2-3; tentatively, D is TRBD2 (6 bases). The CDR3 has 16 amino acids. Germline lookup yields CDR1 SGHRS and CDR2 YFSETQ. V was pared by 0 bases and J by 1 base, with 12 bases between. The CDR3 spells CASSLARRGGTDTQYF. The DNA of the CDR3 is TGCGCCAGCAGCTTGGCGCGGAGGGGCGGCACAGATACGCAGTATTTT.

This clone was observed a handful of times. The CDR3 sequence: CASSVDRAGYGYTF. The DNA of the CDR3 is TGTGCCAGCAGCGTGGACAGGGCGGGCTATGGCTACACCTTC. The chain employs TRBV11-2 and TRBJ1-2; 8 nucleotides line up with TRBD1. The CDR3 runs to 14 residues. After removal of 5 bases from V and 4 bases from J, the junction contained 6 bases not matched to a gene. Germline V gene data show CDR1 as SGHAT and CDR2 as FQNNGV. Drawing the rest from reference TRBV11-2 and TRBJ1-2, the complete variable domain is EAGVAQSPRYKIIEKRQSVAFWCNPISGHATLYWYQQILGQGPKLLIQFQNNGVVDDSQLPKDRFSAERLKGVDSTLKIQPAKLEDSAVYLCASSVDRAGYGYTFGSGTRLTVV.